This entry describes one T cell receptor beta chain. The antigen is unknown. These data belong to a study of long-term antiretroviral therapy in people with HIV. Overall study findings and caveats: After ART, diversity increased yet remained lower than transplant donor controls. No data on ART adherence, viral resistance or therapy changes. Controls had broader CDR3 length ranges than HIV repertoires did. All time points showed a repertoire dominated by clones expanded before ART.

Run at survey level, the immunoSEQ assay was version v3.0. Method: immunoSEQ multiplex PCR; TCRdb's copy keeps in-frame clones and lacks some. Of 15,000 to 20,000 clones listed, around 90% are singletons. CDR1 and CDR2 (germline): MNHEY, SMNVEV (reference sequence). This CDR3 has 13 residues. With 6 bases clipped from V and 5 bases from J, the junction kept 3 bases outside the gene matches. The clonotype was recovered from a man aged 45 to 65 with HIV. The sequencing used unsorted PBMCs, collected 6.9 years after starting antiretroviral therapy. V gene TRBV27 combines with J gene TRBJ1-3, with 8 bases matching TRBD1. CDR3: CASRGTGRNTIYF. The DNA of the CDR3 is TGTGCCAGCAGGGGGACAGGTCGAAACACCATATATTTT.